Listed here are 18 T cell receptor beta chains from one sample, sequenced in a study of blood T cell repertoires in COVID-19. Sequenced by immunoSEQ multiplex PCR; TCRdb stores in-frame clones only, minus some. The sample contains about 67,000 clones, around 87% of which appear only once. Sequenced sample: peripheral blood. Receptor source: a man aged 45-60 years with active COVID-19.

The chain couples TRBV19 to TRBJ1-3; D possibly corresponds to TRBD1 (6 bases). V lost 6 bases and J lost 2, with 11 bases in between. The CDR3 has 14 amino acids. Germline V lookup: CDR1 LNHDA, CDR2 SQIVND (reference sequence). The chain's CDR3 is CASRLQGPGNTIYF. The CDR3 DNA sequence: TGTGCCAGTAGGCTACAGGGCCCTGGAAACACCATATATTTT.

The rearrangement uses TRBV7-2 and TRBJ1-1; 8 bases agree with TRBD1. V shed 4 bases, J shed 4 bases, and the junction held 5 bases outside the gene matches. Germline V gives CDR1 SGHTA, CDR2 FQGNSA. The length of the CDR3 is 14 residues. CDR3 sequence reads: CASSWKQGGTEAFF. CDR3 in DNA: TGTGCCAGCAGCTGGAAACAGGGGGGCACTGAAGCTTTCTTT.

This clone was seen only a few times. The genes are TRBV4-1 and TRBJ1-5, with D possibly being TRBD1 (5 bases). Trimming cost V 0 bases and J 2 bases, with 11 bases left between them. The CDR3 spans 16 residues. The germline V gene encodes CDR1 MGHRA and CDR2 YSYEKL. CDR3 loop: CASSQEVQGRNQPQHF. CDR3 nucleotides: TGCGCCAGCAGCCAAGAAGTGCAGGGCCGCAATCAGCCCCAGCATTTT.

CDR3 loop: CASSTRLAGGLLFNSYNEQFF. For the CDR3, the DNA is TGTGCCAGCAGCACCCGACTAGCGGGAGGGCTTTTATTCAATTCCTACAATGAGCAGTTCTTC. The chain uses TRBV3-1 (or the pseudogene TRBV3-2) and TRBJ2-1, with TRBD2 identical over 14 bases. CDR3 length equals 21 residues. Germline CDR1 is LGHDT and CDR2 is YNNKEL (reference sequence). Losses at the gene ends were 5 bases for V and 1 base for J; bases not matched to a gene: 16.

The CDR3 loop is CASSYLAGVGEQFF. In nucleotides, the CDR3 is TGTGCCAGCAGCTATCTAGCGGGAGTTGGTGAGCAGTTCTTC. The genes are TRBV7-2 and TRBJ2-1, with TRBD2 identical over 10 bases. Trimming at V came to 4 bases and at J to 9 bases, leaving 6 bases not matched to a gene. Germline V gene lookup returns CDR1 SGHTA and CDR2 FQGNSA. The CDR3 consists of 14 residues.

CDR3 region: CASSPRQGRNQPQHF. DNA of the CDR3: TGTGCCAGTAGCCCCAGGCAGGGGCGTAATCAGCCCCAGCATTTT. J is TRBJ1-5 and V is TRBV19, with D possibly matching TRBD1 (6 bases). The CDR3 runs to 15 residues. Trimming took 6 bases from V and 4 from J, leaving 16 bases between them. Germline CDR1 and CDR2: LNHDA and SQIVND (reference sequence).

V usage is TRBV6-5 and J usage is TRBJ1-5; TRBD1 is a possible D gene (6 bases). CDR3 size: 14 residues. The germline V and J ends were trimmed by 6 bases and 2 bases, with 11 bases remaining between them. Looked up from germline, CDR1 is MNHEY and CDR2 is SVGAGI. The CDR3 spells CASRPPGGNQPQHF. The CDR3 DNA follows: TGTGCCAGCAGACCCCCAGGGGGCAATCAGCCCCAGCATTTT.

The rearrangement links TRBV7-8 to TRBJ1-1; no definite D call. The CDR3 totals 13 residues. V lost 3 bases, J lost 1 base, and 6 bases lay in between. In germline, CDR1 is SGHVS, CDR2 FQNEAQ. The CDR3 protein is CASSFRKNTEAFF. The CDR3 nucleotides are TGTGCCAGCAGCTTTAGAAAGAACACTGAAGCTTTCTTT.

V is TRBV28 and J is TRBJ1-1; TRBD1 agrees at 7 bases. CDR3 length equals 13 residues. The germline gives CDR1 MDHEN, CDR2 SYDVKM. V lost 7 bases, J lost 4 bases, and 6 bases stayed unmatched. CDR3: CASTHRGVTEAFF. In nucleotides, the CDR3 is TGTGCCAGCACCCACAGGGGTGTCACTGAAGCTTTCTTT.

For the CDR3, the DNA is TGTGCCAGCAGCTTAGCTAAGGGGGTAAACTATGGCTACACCTTC. Residues: CASSLAKGVNYGYTF. J is TRBJ1-2 and V is TRBV7-9; tentative D call: TRBD1 (6 bases). The CDR3 has 15 amino acids. V was clipped by 0 bases and J by 2 bases, with 10 bases between them. CDR1 is SEHNR and CDR2 is FQNEAQ in the germline V gene (reference sequence).

This clone came up many times. The rearrangement links TRBV7-2 to TRBJ1-2; D remains ambiguous. The CDR3 sequence is 14 residues long. Trimming took off 5 bases at V and 5 bases at J, with 15 bases between the two ends. Germline V CDR1 and CDR2: SGHTA, FQGNSA. The CDR3, as DNA: TGTGCCAGCAGCCCGGACTCTGGTTTGTATGGCTACACCTTC. Its protein product is CASSPDSGLYGYTF.

The rearrangement links TRBV25-1 to TRBJ1-4, with 11 bases aligning to TRBD1. The CDR3 length is 15 residues. V lost 2 bases, J lost 10 bases, and 6 bases stayed unmatched. CDR1 MGHDK and CDR2 SYGVNS come from the germline V gene. Written as DNA, the CDR3 is TGTGCCAGCAGTGAAAGGACAGGGGGCTTTCGAAAACTGTTTTTT. Protein: CASSERTGGFRKLFF.

V usage is TRBV3-1 (or the pseudogene TRBV3-2) and J usage is TRBJ1-5; D unresolved. This CDR3 contains 14 residues. The V end lost 1 base, the J end lost 9 bases, and 13 bases lay between the germline ends. Germline V gives CDR1 LGHDT, CDR2 YNNKEL (reference sequence). As DNA, the CDR3 is TGTGCCAGCAGCCAAGTCGAGGGAGACGGGCCCCAGCATTTT. Its protein product is CASSQVEGDGPQHF.

The chain joins TRBV10-3 to TRBJ1-2; D gene unclear. V lost 6 bases to trimming and J lost 8 bases, with 16 bases between them. Germline V CDR1 and CDR2: ENHRY, SYGVKD. CDR3 length equals 13 residues. As DNA, the CDR3 is TGTGCCATCAGATTGGACTTGGTTGGCGGCTACACCTTC. This translates into CAIRLDLVGGYTF.

This clone occurred once. In DNA form, the CDR3 reads TGTGCCAGCAGTAGGACAGGGGAGACGGACGAGCAGTACTTC. It encodes CASSRTGETDEQYF. The rearrangement links TRBV6-5 to TRBJ2-7, with TRBD1 identical over 9 bases. The V segment lost 5 bases and the J segment 5 bases; nucleotides outside the gene matches: 7. Germline V gene lookup returns CDR1 MNHEY and CDR2 SVGAGI. The CDR3 has 14 residues.

The V and J genes are TRBV5-1 and TRBJ1-4, with D uncertain. V was shortened by 4 bases and J by 3 bases, with 7 bases between the two germline ends. This CDR3 has 13 amino acids. Germline loops: CDR1 SGHRS, CDR2 YFSETQ. Written as DNA, the CDR3 is TGCGCCAGCAGCGAGGGAGCTAATGAAAAACTGTTTTTT. Protein: CASSEGANEKLFF.

The chain carries TRBV9 and TRBJ2-1; D is perhaps TRBD2 (6 bases). The V gene's germline CDR1 is SGDLS and CDR2 YYNGEE. The germline V and J ends were trimmed by 4 bases and 10 bases, with 15 bases remaining between them. The CDR3 consists of 13 residues. In nucleotides, the CDR3 is TGTGCCAGCAGCACTCGGATGGAGGGCGAGCAGTTCTTC. It encodes CASSTRMEGEQFF.

The genes are TRBV5-1 and TRBJ2-7, with unresolved D. The CDR3 spans 13 residues. CDR1 and CDR2 (germline): SGHRS, YFSETQ. Trimming cost V 0 bases and J 5 bases, with 9 bases left between them. The CDR3 DNA reads TGCGCCAGCAGCTTGGTCCCGTCAGACGAGCAGTACTTC. Its protein is CASSLVPSDEQYF.